This TCR beta chain was recovered during a study of T cells after posttransplantation cyclophosphamide. Study-wide results and caveats: Donor-recipient repertoire similarity was low at 1-2 months, rising over year one. Recipient CMV seropositivity and CMV reactivation strongly tracked TRB clonality. Skin or GI-infiltrating T cells shared few TRB sequences with blood.

Here immunoSEQ multiplex PCR was the method, and the copy in TCRdb shows in-frame clones only, minus some. There are approximately 19,000 clones in the sample; roughly nine tenths occur only once, and about 2% lies in the top ten. This clone was counted once. Its specificity is not known. Trimming removed 7 bases from V and 3 bases from J; junction bases left unmatched: 4. The CDR3 is 13 amino acids. CDR1 MNHEY and CDR2 SVGAGI come from the germline V gene. Methotrexate plus calcineurin inhibitor accompanied controls' myeloablative marrow transplants; sampling was 1 year later. The input for sequencing was PBMCs, taken around 380 days after allogeneic stem cell transplant with calcineurin inhibitor and methotrexate. The chain combines TRBV6-5 with TRBJ2-3; TRBD2 agrees at 7 bases. This TCR was recovered from a female patient between 30 and 40 years old who received an allogeneic stem cell transplant from an unrelated donor, was CMV-positive, and had acute and chronic GVHD. Some T cells may originate from the graft donor. The CDR3 is CASTEAGTDTQYF. The CDR3 DNA reads TGTGCCAGCACAGAAGCGGGGACAGATACGCAGTATTTT.